Listed below are T cell receptor beta chains from one sample, sequenced in a study of blood T cell repertoires in COVID-19. The repertoire was sequenced with immunoSEQ multiplex PCR; TCRdb's copy has only in-frame clones and lacks some. The data contain some 110,000 clones, 82% of them singletons. Sample: peripheral blood. The source is a woman older than 75 with acute or convalescent COVID-19. The CDR3 runs from the conserved cysteine through the conserved F or W. The D gene is left open where the match is weak. A row's size may be missing; if present it is once, few, many or a size class.

clone size,J gene,V gene,D gene,CDR3 DNA,CDR3 protein
-,TRBJ1-5,TRBV10-2,-,TGCGCCAGTGCCCAAGGGAGTAGCAATCAGCCCCAGCATTTT,CASAQGSSNQPQHF
-,TRBJ1-2,TRBV6-5,TRBD1,TGTGCCAGCAGCCCGGACAGGGTAGCTGGCTACACCTTC,CASSPDRVAGYTF
-,TRBJ2-4,TRBV18,TRBD2,TGTGCCAGCTCACCACCCGCGGGAGGGCAAGTACCTTACTTC,CASSPPAGGQVPYF
-,TRBJ2-3,TRBV18,TRBD1,TGTGCCAGCTCACCTGGGACAGTTGAGTCAGATACGCAGTATTTT,CASSPGTVESDTQYF
few,TRBJ2-1,TRBV11-2,TRBD1,TGTGCCAGCAGCCCCGACAGGGATGAGCAGTTCTTC,CASSPDRDEQFF
-,TRBJ2-2,TRBV29-1,-,TGCAGCGTTGAGAGCGGCAGTCGGACCGGGGAGCTGTTTTTT,CSVESGSRTGELFF
few,TRBJ2-1,TRBV5-6,-,TGTGCCAGCAGCTGGTCTGAGTACAATGAGCAGTTCTTC,CASSWSEYNEQFF
-,TRBJ1-6,TRBV28,-,TGTGCCAGCAGTCGTGGTGGACGGGGTTTTTCACCCCTCCACTTT,CASSRGGRGFSPLHF
-,TRBJ2-2,TRBV10-3,-,TGTGCCATCAGTGACGACAAGAACACCGGGGAGCTGTTTTTT,CAISDDKNTGELFF
-,TRBJ2-1,TRBV2,TRBD1,TGTGCCAGCAGTCGATGGACAGGGGACGCGTTAAGCTCCTACAATGAGCAGTTCTTC,CASSRWTGDALSSYNEQFF
few,TRBJ1-2,TRBV2,TRBD1,TGTGCCAGCAGTCCCGGGACAGATCCGGCTAACTATGGCTACACCTTC,CASSPGTDPANYGYTF
-,TRBJ1-2,TRBV15,TRBD1,TGTGCCACCAGCAGAGGGGGACAGGGACACTATGGCTACACCTTC,CATSRGGQGHYGYTF
-,TRBJ2-7,TRBV2,-,TGTGCCAGCAGGAATGCGCGGGGAGGTTACGAGCAGTACTTC,CASRNARGGYEQYF
-,TRBJ1-2,TRBV7-2,TRBD1,TGTGCCAGCAGTACAGGGGGGTCCGGCTATGGCTACACCTTC,CASSTGGSGYGYTF
-,TRBJ1-5,TRBV19,-,TGTGCCAGTAGTATAGATCCGGGGGGAGGTCAGCCCCAGCATTTT,CASSIDPGGGQPQHF
-,TRBJ2-1,TRBV11-3,-,TGTGCCAGCAGCTGGCGGGGAGGTGAGCAGTTCTTC,CASSWRGGEQFF
-,TRBJ2-3,TRBV5-1,-,TGCGCCAGCAGCGGCCCGGCAGGGGGGACAGATACGCAGTATTTT,CASSGPAGGTDTQYF
-,TRBJ1-1,TRBV14,-,TGTGCCAGCAGCAAAAACAGGGAGGGGGAAGCTTTCTTT,CASSKNREGEAFF
few,TRBJ2-3,TRBV5-4,-,TGTGCCAGCTTTGGCGGAACCACAGATACGCAGTATTTT,CASFGGTTDTQYF
-,TRBJ1-1,TRBV18,-,TGTGCCAGCTCAACGACAGCGAACACTGAAGCTTTCTTT,CASSTTANTEAFF
-,TRBJ2-1,TRBV2,TRBD1,TGTGCCAGCTGTGACAGGGGGCTTAATGAGCAGTTCTTC,CASCDRGLNEQFF
-,TRBJ1-1,TRBV29-1,TRBD1,TGCAGCGGTCGACAGGGGTTGAACACTGAAGCTTTCTTT,CSGRQGLNTEAFF
-,TRBJ1-3,TRBV5-6,-,TGTGCCAGCAGCTTAGTACAGTTATCCTCTGGAAACACCATATATTTT,CASSLVQLSSGNTIYF
few,TRBJ1-4,TRBV19,-,TGTGCCAGTAGTATACCTCAGGGGAAAGATGAAAAACTGTTTTTT,CASSIPQGKDEKLFF
-,TRBJ1-2,TRBV29-1,-,TGCAGCGTTGAAGAAAGCCGGTCCGGCTACACCTTC,CSVEESRSGYTF
-,TRBJ1-1,TRBV19,TRBD1,TGTGCCAGTAGTTCGGGACAAGACAGGGCTAACACTGAAGCTTTCTTT,CASSSGQDRANTEAFF
-,TRBJ1-2,TRBV5-6,-,TGTGCCAGCAGCTTTGAGGAGGGAGGCTACACCTTC,CASSFEEGGYTF
-,TRBJ2-1,TRBV3-1/TRBV3-2,TRBD2,TGTGCCAGCAGCCCTAGCGGGAGGGCCTTTGATGAGCAGTTCTTC,CASSPSGRAFDEQFF
-,TRBJ2-1,TRBV20-1,TRBD1,TGCAGTGCTAGTGAGGGACAGTTCTGGGAGCAGTTCTTC,CSASEGQFWEQFF
-,TRBJ2-5,TRBV29-1,-,TGCAGCGTTGGGGGAGGTAGGGGTTGGGAGACCCAGTACTTC,CSVGGGRGWETQYF
-,TRBJ2-7,TRBV10-3,-,TGTGCCATCCAGGGGAGCGGCGAGCAGTACTTC,CAIQGSGEQYF
-,TRBJ1-3,TRBV15,-,TGTGCCACCAGCAGAGAACGGTGGAGGAACACCATATATTTT,CATSRERWRNTIYF
-,TRBJ2-7,TRBV19,TRBD2,TGTGCCAGTAGTATATTGGGACTAGCGGGAGTCGAGCAGTACTTC,CASSILGLAGVEQYF
-,TRBJ1-1,TRBV27,-,TGTGCCAGCAGAGTTTGGGCCCTTGACACTGAAGCTTTCTTT,CASRVWALDTEAFF
-,TRBJ1-5,TRBV19,-,TGTGCCAGTAGTATTCAGGACAGCCAGCCCCAGCATTTT,CASSIQDSQPQHF
-,TRBJ2-3,TRBV28,TRBD1,TGTGCCAGCACCGACCGGGACAGCACGCAGTATTTT,CASTDRDSTQYF
-,TRBJ2-2,TRBV24-1,-,TGTGCCACCAGTGACCGACAGGAAGGCGGGGAGCTGTTTTTT,CATSDRQEGGELFF
-,TRBJ1-3,TRBV4-1,-,TGCGCCAGCAGCCCCTCCGACAATGGAAACACCATATATTTT,CASSPSDNGNTIYF
-,TRBJ1-1,TRBV18,-,TGTGCCAGCTCACCCGAGGCCTTGAACACTGAAGCTTTCTTT,CASSPEALNTEAFF
-,TRBJ2-3,TRBV24-1,-,TGTGCCACCAGTGACCCCGGGACTGGATACACAGATACGCAGTATTTT,CATSDPGTGYTDTQYF
-,TRBJ2-5,TRBV5-1,TRBD2,TGCGCCAGCAGCTTGATAGCCCCCCGGACTAGCGGGCCCCAAGAGACCCAGTACTTC,CASSLIAPRTSGPQETQYF
-,TRBJ2-5,TRBV13,-,TGTGCCAGCAGCTTGGAGGGGGCTGAGACCCAGTACTTC,CASSLEGAETQYF
-,TRBJ1-2,TRBV12-3/TRBV12-4,TRBD1,TGTGCCAGCAGTCGGGACAGGGACTATGGCTACACCTTC,CASSRDRDYGYTF
-,TRBJ1-1,TRBV6-6,-,TGTGCCAGCAGTTACGGGCGGAACACTGAAGCTTTCTTT,CASSYGRNTEAFF
-,TRBJ2-5,TRBV2,-,TGTGCCAGCAACAGGAGGGCAGAAGAGACCCAGTACTTC,CASNRRAEETQYF
once,TRBJ1-4,TRBV2,TRBD1,TGTGCCAGCAGTGTACAAGGGGGCAGTGAAAAACTGTTTTTT,CASSVQGGSEKLFF
few,TRBJ2-3,TRBV5-1,TRBD2,TGCGCCAGCAGCTTTGGGGCTAGCGGGAGGTCGGATACGCAGTATTTT,CASSFGASGRSDTQYF
-,TRBJ2-2,TRBV27,TRBD2,TGTGCCAGCAGTTTATTAGGACTAGCGGGAGGTATTGCAGACACCGGGGAGCTGTTTTTT,CASSLLGLAGGIADTGELFF